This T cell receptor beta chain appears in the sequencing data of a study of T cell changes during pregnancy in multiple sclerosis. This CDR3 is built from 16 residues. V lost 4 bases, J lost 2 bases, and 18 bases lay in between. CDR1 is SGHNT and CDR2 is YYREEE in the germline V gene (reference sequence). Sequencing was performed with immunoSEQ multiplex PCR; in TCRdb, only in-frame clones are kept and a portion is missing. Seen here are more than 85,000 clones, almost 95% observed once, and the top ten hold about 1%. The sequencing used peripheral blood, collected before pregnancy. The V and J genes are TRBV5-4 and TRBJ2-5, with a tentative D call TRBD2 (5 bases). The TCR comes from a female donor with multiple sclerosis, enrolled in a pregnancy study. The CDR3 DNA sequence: TGTGCCAGCAGCGAAGAGGGTTTTCAGTCTCAAGAGACCCAGTACTTC. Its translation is CASSEEGFQSQETQYF.